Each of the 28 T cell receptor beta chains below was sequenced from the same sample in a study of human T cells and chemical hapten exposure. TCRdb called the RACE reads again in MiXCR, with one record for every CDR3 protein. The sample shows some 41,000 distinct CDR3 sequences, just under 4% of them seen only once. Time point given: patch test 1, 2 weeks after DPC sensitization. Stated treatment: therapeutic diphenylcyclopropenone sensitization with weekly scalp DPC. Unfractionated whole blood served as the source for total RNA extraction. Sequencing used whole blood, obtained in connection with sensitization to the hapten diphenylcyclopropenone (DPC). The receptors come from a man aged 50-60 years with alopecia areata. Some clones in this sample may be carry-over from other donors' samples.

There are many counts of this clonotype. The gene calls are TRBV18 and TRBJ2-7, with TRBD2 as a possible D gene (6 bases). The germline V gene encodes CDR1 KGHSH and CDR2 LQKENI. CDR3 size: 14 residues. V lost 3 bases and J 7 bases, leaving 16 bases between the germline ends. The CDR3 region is CASSPGSPAGEQYF. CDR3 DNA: TGTGCCAGCTCACCGGGCAGTCCGGCGGGGGAGCAGTACTTC.

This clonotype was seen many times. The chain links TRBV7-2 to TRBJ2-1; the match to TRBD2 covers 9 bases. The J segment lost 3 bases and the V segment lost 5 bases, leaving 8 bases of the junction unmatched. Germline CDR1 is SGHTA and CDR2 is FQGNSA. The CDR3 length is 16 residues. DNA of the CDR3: TGTGCCAGCAGCCTGGAGGCTAGCGGGATCTACAATGAGCAGTTCTTC. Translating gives CASSLEASGIYNEQFF.

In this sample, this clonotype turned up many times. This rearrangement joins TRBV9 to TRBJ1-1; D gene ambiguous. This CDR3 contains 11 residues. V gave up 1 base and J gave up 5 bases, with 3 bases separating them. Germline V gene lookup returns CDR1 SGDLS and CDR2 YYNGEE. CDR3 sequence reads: CASSVITEAFF. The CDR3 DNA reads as TGTGCCAGCAGCGTAATAACTGAAGCTTTCTTT.

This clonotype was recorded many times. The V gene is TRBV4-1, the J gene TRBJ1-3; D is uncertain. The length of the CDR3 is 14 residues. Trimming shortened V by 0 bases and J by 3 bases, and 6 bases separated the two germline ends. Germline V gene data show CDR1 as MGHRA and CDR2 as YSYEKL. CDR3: CASSQDQNGNTIYF. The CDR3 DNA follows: TGCGCCAGCAGCCAAGATCAGAATGGAAACACCATATATTTT.

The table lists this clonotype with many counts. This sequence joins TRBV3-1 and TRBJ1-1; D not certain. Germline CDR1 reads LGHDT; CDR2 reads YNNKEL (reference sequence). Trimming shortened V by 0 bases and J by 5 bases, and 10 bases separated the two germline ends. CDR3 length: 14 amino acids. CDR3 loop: CASSQEGWGTEAFF. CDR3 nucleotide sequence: TGTGCCAGCAGCCAAGAAGGGTGGGGAACTGAAGCTTTCTTT.

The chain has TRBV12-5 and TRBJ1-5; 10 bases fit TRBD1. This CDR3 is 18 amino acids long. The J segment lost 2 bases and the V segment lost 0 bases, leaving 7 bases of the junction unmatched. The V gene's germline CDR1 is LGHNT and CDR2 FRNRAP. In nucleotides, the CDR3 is TGTGCTAGTGGTTTGGTGACAGGGGGCGCGATACGCAATCAGCCCCAGCATTTT. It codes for CASGLVTGGAIRNQPQHF.

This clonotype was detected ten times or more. CDR3 loop: CASSLPPGGQINSPLHF. As DNA, the CDR3 is TGTGCCAGCAGCTTACCCCCTGGGGGACAGATAAATTCACCCCTCCACTTT. The chain recombines TRBV28 with TRBJ1-6; 7 bases line up with TRBD1. The CDR3 has 17 amino acids. Germline assignment: CDR1 MDHEN and CDR2 SYDVKM. J lost 7 bases, V lost 6 bases, and 15 bases had no gene match.

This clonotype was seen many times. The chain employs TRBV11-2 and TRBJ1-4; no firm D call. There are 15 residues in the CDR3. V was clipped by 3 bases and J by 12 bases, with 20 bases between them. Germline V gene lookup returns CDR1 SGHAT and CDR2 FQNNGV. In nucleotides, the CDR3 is TGTGCCAGCAGCTTCCATACCAGCTCCACCCAGCAACTGTTTTTT. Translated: CASSFHTSSTQQLFF.

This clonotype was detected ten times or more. The CDR3 reads CAISEGQGTNYGYTF. In DNA form, the CDR3 reads TGTGCCATCAGTGAGGGACAGGGGACTAACTATGGCTACACCTTC. The J gene is TRBJ1-2, the V gene TRBV10-3; 9 positions match TRBD1. With 2 bases clipped from V and 0 bases from J, the junction kept 1 base outside the gene matches. Germline V gives CDR1 ENHRY, CDR2 SYGVKD. The CDR3 length is 15 residues.

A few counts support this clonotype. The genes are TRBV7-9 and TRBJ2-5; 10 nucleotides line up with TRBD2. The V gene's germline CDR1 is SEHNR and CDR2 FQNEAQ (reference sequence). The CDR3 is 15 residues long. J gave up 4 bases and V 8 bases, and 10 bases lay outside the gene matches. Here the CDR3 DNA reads TGTGCCAGCGAACCGGGACTAGCGTACCTAGAGACCCAGTACTTC. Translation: CASEPGLAYLETQYF.

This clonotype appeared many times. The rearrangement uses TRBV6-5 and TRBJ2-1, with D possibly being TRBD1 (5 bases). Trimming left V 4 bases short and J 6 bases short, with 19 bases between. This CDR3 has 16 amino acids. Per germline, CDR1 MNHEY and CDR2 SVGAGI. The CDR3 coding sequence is TGTGCCAGCAGTTCTCAAAGACAGTGGGTTGGCAATGAGCAGTTCTTC. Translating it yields CASSSQRQWVGNEQFF.

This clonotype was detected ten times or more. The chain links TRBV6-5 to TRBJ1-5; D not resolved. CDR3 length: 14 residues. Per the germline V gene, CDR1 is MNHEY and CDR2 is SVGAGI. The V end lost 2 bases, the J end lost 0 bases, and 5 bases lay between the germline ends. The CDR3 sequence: CASSYRDSNQPQHF. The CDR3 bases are TGTGCCAGCAGTTACAGGGATAGCAATCAGCCCCAGCATTTT.

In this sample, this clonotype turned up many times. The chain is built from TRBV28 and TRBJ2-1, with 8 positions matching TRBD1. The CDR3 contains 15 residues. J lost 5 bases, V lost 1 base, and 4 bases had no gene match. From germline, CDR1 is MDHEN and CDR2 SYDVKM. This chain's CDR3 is CASSLYGTGNNEQFF. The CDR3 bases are TGTGCCAGCAGTTTATACGGGACAGGTAACAATGAGCAGTTCTTC.

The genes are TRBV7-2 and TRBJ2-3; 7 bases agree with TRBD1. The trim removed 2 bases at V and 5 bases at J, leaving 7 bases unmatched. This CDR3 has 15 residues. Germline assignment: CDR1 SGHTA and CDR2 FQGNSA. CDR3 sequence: CASSLWAGGVDTQYF. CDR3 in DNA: TGTGCCAGCAGCTTATGGGCAGGGGGTGTAGATACGCAGTATTTT. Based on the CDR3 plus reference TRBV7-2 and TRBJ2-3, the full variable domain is GAGVSQSPSNKVTEKGKDVELRCDPISGHTALYWYRQSLGQGLEFLIYFQGNSAPDKSGLPSDRFSAERTGGSVSTLTIQRTQQEDSAVYLCASSLWAGGVDTQYFGPGTRLTVL.

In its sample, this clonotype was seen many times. CDR3 protein: CASSLAVGTRNTEAFF. The CDR3 DNA is TGCGCCAGCAGCTTGGCCGTAGGGACACGGAACACTGAAGCTTTCTTT. The chain joins TRBV5-1 to TRBJ1-1; perhaps TRBD1 as D (6 bases). This CDR3 spans 16 amino acids. The V gene lost 0 bases and the J gene lost 1 base, with 13 bases spanning the gap. Germline CDR1 and CDR2: SGHRS and YFSETQ.

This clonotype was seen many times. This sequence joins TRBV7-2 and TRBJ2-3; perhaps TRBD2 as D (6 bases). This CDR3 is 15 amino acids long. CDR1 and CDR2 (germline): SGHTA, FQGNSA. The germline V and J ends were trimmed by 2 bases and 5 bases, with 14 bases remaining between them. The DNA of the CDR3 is TGTGCCAGCAGCTTATTCCGCGGGACCATAGATACGCAGTATTTT. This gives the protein CASSLFRGTIDTQYF.

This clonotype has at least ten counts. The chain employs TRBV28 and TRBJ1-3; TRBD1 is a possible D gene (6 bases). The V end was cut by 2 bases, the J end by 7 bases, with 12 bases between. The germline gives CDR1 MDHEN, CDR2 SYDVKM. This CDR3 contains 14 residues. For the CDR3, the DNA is TGTGCCAGCAGTTTAATGGGGGCTCCTAACACCATATATTTT. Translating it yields CASSLMGAPNTIYF.

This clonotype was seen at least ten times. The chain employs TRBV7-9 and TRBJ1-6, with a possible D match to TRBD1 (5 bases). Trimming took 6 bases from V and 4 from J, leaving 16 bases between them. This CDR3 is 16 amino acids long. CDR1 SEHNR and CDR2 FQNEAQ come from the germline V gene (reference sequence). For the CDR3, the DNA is TGTGCCAGCAGGAGAGGCGCGGGGCCATATAATTCACCCCTCCACTTT. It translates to CASRRGAGPYNSPLHF. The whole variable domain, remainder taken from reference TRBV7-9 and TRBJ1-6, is DTGVSQNPRHKITKRGQNVTFRCDPISEHNRLYWYRQTLGQGPEFLTYFQNEAQLEKSRLLSDRFSAERPKGSFSTLEIQRTEQGDSAMYLCASRRGAGPYNSPLHFGNGTRLTVT.

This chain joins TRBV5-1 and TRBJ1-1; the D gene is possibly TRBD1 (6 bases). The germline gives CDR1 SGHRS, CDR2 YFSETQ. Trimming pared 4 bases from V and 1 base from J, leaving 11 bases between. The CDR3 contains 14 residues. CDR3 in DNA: TGCGCCAGCAGCGTAACGACAGGGAACACTGAAGCTTTCTTT. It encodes CASSVTTGNTEAFF.

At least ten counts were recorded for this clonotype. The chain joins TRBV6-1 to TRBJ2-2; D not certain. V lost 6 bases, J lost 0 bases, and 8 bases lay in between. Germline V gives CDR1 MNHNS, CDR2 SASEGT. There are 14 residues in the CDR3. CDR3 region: CASSSSPNTGELFF. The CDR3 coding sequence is TGTGCCAGCAGCTCTTCTCCGAACACCGGGGAGCTGTTTTTT.

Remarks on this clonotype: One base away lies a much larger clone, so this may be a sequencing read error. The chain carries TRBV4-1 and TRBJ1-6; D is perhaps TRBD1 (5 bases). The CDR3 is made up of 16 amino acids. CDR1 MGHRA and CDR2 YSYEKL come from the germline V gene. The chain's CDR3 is CDSSPWAGSNNSPLHF. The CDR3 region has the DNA TGCGACAGCAGCCCCTGGGCAGGGTCGAACAATTCACCCCTCCACTTT.

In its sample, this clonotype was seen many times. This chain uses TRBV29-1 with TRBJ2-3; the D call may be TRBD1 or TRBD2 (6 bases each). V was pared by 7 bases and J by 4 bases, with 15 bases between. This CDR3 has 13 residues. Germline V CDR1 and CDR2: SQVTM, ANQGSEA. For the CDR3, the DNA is TGCAGCGGGGGGCGAGGGGAGGCAGATACGCAGTATTTT. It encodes CSGGRGEADTQYF.

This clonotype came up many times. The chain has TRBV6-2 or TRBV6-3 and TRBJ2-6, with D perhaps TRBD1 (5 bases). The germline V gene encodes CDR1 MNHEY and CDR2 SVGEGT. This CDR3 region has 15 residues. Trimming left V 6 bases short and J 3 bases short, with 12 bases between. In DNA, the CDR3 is TGTGCCAGCAGCCCCAGGGTTAGTGGGGCCAACGTCCTGACTTTC. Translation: CASSPRVSGANVLTF.

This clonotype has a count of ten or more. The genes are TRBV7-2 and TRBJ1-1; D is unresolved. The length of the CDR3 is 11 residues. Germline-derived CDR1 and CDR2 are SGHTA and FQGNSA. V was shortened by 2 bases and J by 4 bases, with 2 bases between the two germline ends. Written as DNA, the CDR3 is TGTGCCAGCAGCTTATTCACTGAAGCTTTCTTT. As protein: CASSLFTEAFF.

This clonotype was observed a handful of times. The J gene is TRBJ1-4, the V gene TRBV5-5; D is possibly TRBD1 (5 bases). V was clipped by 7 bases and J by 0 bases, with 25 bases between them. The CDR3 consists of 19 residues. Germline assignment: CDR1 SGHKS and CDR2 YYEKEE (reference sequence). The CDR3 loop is CASGATLFEWGATNEKLFF. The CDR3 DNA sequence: TGTGCCAGCGGAGCAACACTATTCGAATGGGGGGCAACTAATGAAAAACTGTTTTTT.

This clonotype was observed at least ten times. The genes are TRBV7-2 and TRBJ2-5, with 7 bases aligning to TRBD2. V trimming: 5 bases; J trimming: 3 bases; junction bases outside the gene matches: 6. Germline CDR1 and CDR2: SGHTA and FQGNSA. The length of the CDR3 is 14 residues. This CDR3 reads CASSPRTSKETQYF. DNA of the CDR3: TGTGCCAGCAGCCCACGGACTAGTAAAGAGACCCAGTACTTC.

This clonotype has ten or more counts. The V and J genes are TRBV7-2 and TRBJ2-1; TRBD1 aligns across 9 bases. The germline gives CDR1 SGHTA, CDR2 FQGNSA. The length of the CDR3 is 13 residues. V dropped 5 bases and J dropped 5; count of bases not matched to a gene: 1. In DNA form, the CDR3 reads TGTGCCAGCAGCCGGACAGGGGACAATGAGCAGTTCTTC. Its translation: CASSRTGDNEQFF.

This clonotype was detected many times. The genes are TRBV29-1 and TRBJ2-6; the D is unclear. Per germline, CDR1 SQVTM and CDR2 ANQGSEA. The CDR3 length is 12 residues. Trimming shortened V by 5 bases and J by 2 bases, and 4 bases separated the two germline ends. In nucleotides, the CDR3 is TGCAGCGTTCTAACTGGGGCCAACGTCCTGACTTTC. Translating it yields CSVLTGANVLTF.